This T cell receptor (beta chain) was retrieved from a study of T cell repertoires in cytomegalovirus infection. About the study: CMV infection plus the matching HLA type was flagged by public TCR beta signatures. Study findings and constraints: HLA-C-restricted, CMV-specific TCR beta clonotypes were dominant ex vivo. Summed public TCR beta family frequency identified CMV carriers bearing the relevant HLA.

V lost 1 base and J 4 bases, leaving 14 bases between the germline ends. The CDR3 runs 15 residues. CDR1 is SGHNT, CDR2 YYREEE, per germline (reference sequence). TCRdb reprocessed the reads with MiXCR, giving one entry per CDR3 protein. The sample has over 200,000 distinct CDR3 sequences; roughly 13% are singletons. This clonotype was detected ten times or more. Its specificity is not known. Sequencing input: PBMCs. The TCR originated in a human donor in good health (CMV status not recorded). Some clones in this sample may be carry-over from other donors' samples. The chain couples TRBV5-4 to TRBJ2-5, with D possibly being TRBD1 (6 bases). The CDR3 sequence: CASSLLGTGRETQYF. The CDR3 DNA reads TGTGCCAGCAGCTTGTTGGGAACAGGGAGAGAGACCCAGTACTTC.